The present T cell receptor (beta chain) was sequenced within a study of T cell changes during pregnancy in multiple sclerosis. Sequencing was performed with immunoSEQ multiplex PCR; in TCRdb, only in-frame clones are kept and a portion is missing. This sample yields over 60,000 clones, of which 91% are seen a single time; around 0.7% belongs to the top ten. The CDR3 contains 16 residues. V gave up 4 bases and J gave up 4 bases; unmatched junction bases: 7. Germline V gene data show CDR1 as LGHNA and CDR2 as YSLEER. V is TRBV4-3 and J is TRBJ2-1, with 10 bases identical to TRBD2. This clonotype was obtained from a female donor in good health, enrolled as a control in a pregnancy study. The source material was peripheral blood, sampled in the third trimester of pregnancy. As DNA, the CDR3 is TGCGCCAGCAGCCCAAGTGTAGCGGGAGGTTACAATGAGCAGTTCTTC. This codes for CASSPSVAGGYNEQFF.